The T cell receptor (beta chain) under discussion was sequenced for a study of shared clonotypes between healthy human individuals. Germline V CDR1 and CDR2: LNHDA, SQIVND (reference sequence). J was trimmed by 5 bases and V by 2 bases; bases with no gene match: 2. CDR3 length equals 13 residues. Remarks on this clone: This sample includes further DNA sequences coding for the same CDR3.

Using immunoSEQ multiplex PCR, the repertoire was profiled, and TCRdb retains in-frame clones only, with some absent. The repertoire holds about 2.3 million clones, with around 90% as singletons. Sequencing used naive CD4+ T cells from PBMCs. Regarding subset: CD45RA+ positively selected. The chain joins TRBV19 to TRBJ1-1; 7 bases match TRBD1. The clonotype originates from a man younger than 30 in good health. Some clones in this sample may be carry-over from other donors' samples. CDR3: CASSIQGGTEAFF. The CDR3 DNA reads as TGTGCCAGTAGTATACAGGGGGGTACTGAAGCTTTCTTT.